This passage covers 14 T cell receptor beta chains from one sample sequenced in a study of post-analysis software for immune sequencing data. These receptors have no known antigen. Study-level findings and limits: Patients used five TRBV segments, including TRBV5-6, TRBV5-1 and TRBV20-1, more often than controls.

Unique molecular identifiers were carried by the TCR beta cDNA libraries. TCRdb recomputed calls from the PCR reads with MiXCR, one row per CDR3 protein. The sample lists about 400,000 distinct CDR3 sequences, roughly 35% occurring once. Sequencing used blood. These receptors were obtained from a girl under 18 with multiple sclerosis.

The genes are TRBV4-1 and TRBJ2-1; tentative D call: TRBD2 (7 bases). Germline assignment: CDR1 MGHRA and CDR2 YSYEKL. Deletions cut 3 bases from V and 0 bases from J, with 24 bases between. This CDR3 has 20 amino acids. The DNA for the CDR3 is TGCGCCAGCAGCCACAGCATGGGACGGGGGGCAGCCCGCTCCTACAATGAGCAGTTCTTC. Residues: CASSHSMGRGAARSYNEQFF.

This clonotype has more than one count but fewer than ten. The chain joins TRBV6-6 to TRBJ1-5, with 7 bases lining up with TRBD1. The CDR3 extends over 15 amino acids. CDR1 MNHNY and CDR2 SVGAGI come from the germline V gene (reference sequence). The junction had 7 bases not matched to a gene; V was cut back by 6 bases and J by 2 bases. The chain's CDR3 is CASRRDREGNQPQHF. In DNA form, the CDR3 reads TGTGCCAGCAGACGCGACAGGGAGGGCAATCAGCCCCAGCATTTT.

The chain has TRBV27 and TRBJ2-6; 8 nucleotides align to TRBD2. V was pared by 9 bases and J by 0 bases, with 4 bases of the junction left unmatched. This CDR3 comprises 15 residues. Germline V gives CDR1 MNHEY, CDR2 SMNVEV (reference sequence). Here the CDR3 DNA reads TGTGCCAGTCGGGAGGGGAGCTCTGGGGCCAACGTCCTGACTTTC. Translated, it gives CASREGSSGANVLTF.

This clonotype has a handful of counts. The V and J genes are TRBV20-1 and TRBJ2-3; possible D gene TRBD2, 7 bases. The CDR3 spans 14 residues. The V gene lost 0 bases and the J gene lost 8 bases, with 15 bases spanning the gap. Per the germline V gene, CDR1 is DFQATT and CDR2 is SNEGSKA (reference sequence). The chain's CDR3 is CSARDPRGGRTQYF. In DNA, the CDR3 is TGCAGTGCTAGAGATCCGAGGGGGGGCCGTACGCAGTATTTT.

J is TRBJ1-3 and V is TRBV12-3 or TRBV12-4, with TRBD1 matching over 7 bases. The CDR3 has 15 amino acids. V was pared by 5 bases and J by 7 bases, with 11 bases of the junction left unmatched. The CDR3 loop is CASSARTGLGNTIYF. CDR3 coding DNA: TGTGCCAGCAGTGCCCGGACAGGCCTAGGGAACACCATATATTTT.

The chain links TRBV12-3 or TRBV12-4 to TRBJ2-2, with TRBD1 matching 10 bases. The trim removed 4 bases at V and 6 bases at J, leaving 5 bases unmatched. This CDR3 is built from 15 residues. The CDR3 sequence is CASSWDRGRSGELFF. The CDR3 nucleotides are TGTGCCAGCAGTTGGGACAGGGGAAGGTCCGGGGAGCTGTTTTTT.

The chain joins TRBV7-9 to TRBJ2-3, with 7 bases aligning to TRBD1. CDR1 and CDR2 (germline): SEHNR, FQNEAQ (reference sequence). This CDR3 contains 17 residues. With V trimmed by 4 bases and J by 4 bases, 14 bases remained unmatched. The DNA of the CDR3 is TGTGCCAGCAGCTCAAATTGGGGACAGCGAAGGGCAGATACGCAGTATTTT. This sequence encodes CASSSNWGQRRADTQYF.

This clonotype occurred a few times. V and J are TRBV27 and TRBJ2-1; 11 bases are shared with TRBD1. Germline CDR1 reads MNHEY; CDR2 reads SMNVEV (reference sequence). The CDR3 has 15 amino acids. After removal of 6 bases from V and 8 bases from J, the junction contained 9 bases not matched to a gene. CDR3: CASRGWTGGYYEQFF. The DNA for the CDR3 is TGTGCCAGCAGGGGTTGGACAGGGGGCTATTATGAGCAGTTCTTC.

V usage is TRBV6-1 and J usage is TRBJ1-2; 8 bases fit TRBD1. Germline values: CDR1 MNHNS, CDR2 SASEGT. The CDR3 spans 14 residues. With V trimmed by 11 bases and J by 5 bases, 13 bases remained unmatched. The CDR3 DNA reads TGTGCCGGCACCCTGACAGGGGCCTATTATGGCTACACCTTC. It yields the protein CAGTLTGAYYGYTF.

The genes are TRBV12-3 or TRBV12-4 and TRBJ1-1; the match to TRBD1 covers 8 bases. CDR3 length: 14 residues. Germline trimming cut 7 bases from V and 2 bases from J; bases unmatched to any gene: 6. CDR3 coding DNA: TGTGCCAGCACCGCCGCAGGGGGCAACACTGAAGCTTTCTTT. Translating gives CASTAAGGNTEAFF.

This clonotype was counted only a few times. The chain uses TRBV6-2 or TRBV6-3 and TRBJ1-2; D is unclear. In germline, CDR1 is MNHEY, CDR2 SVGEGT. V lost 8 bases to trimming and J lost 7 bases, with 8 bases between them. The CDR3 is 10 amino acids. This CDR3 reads CASGRTGYTF. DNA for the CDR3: TGTGCCAGCGGACGGACTGGCTACACCTTC.

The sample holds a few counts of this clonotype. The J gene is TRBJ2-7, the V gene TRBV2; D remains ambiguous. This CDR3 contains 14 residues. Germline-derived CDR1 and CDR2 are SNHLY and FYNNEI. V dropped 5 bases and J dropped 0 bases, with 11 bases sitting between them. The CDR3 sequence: CASSLPTDSYEQYF. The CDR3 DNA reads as TGTGCCAGCAGTTTACCCACGGACTCCTACGAGCAGTACTTC.

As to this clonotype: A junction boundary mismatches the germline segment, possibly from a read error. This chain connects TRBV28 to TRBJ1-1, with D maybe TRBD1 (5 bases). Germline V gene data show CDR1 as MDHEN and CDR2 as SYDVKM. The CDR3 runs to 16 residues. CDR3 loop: CVSSFPAEGDGTEAFF. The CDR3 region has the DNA TGTGTCAGCAGTTTCCCGGCGGAAGGGGATGGCACTGAAGCTTTCTTT. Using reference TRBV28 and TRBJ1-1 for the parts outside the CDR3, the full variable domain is DVKVTQSSRYLVKRTGEKVFLECVQDMDHENMFWYRQDPGLGLRLIYFSYDVKMKEKGDIPEGYSVSREKKERFSLILESASTNQTSMYLCVSSFPAEGDGTEAFFGQGTRLTVV.

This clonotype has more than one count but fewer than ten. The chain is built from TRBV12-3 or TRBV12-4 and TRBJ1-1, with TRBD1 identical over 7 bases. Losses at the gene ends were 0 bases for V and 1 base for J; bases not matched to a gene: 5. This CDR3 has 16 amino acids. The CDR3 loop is CASSLAARGKNTEAFF. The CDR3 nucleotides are TGTGCCAGCAGTTTAGCTGCCAGGGGGAAGAACACTGAAGCTTTCTTT.